Each of the 3 T cell receptor beta chains below was sequenced from the same sample in a study of PD-1 blockade in classical Hodgkin lymphoma. Measured with immunoSEQ multiplex PCR; TCRdb has only the in-frame clones, and not every one. The table shows about 37,000 clones, with around 80% occurring only once. No patient escaped relapse after autologous stem cell transplantation, and brentuximab vedotin exposure varied. The material sequenced was peripheral blood mononuclear cells (PBMCs), taken before the second cycle of nivolumab. The receptor source for this set is a human donor with classical Hodgkin lymphoma.

V is TRBV6-5 and J is TRBJ2-2, with a tentative D call TRBD2 (7 bases). The CDR3 is 15 residues long. V lost 4 bases and J lost 4, with 13 bases in between. Germline CDR1 reads MNHEY; CDR2 reads SVGAGI. CDR3 bases: TGTGCCAGCAGTTCCCGGGGGGCAGGCACCGGGGAGCTGTTTTTT. Its translation is CASSSRGAGTGELFF.

The chain employs TRBV5-8 and TRBJ1-5; D uncertain. This CDR3 comprises 15 residues. The germline gives CDR1 SGHTS, CDR2 YDEGEE. V lost 6 bases and J lost 0, with 13 bases in between. CDR3 bases: TGTGCCAGCACTCCTGGAGAGGTTAGCAATCAGCCCCAGCATTTT. Translation gives CASTPGEVSNQPQHF.

The J gene is TRBJ2-7, the V gene TRBV27, with a tentative D call TRBD2 (5 bases). CDR1 is MNHEY, CDR2 SMNVEV, per germline (reference sequence). The ends were cut back, 5 bases at V and 9 bases at J, with 17 bases in the middle. The CDR3 is 13 residues long. The CDR3 loop reads CASSTTSRGRQYF. The CDR3 DNA sequence: TGTGCCAGCAGTACAACCTCCCGGGGTCGGCAGTACTTC.